A selection of T cell receptor beta chains follows, all from one sample in a study of shared clonotypes between healthy human individuals. Profiling relied on immunoSEQ multiplex PCR, and the TCRdb table lists in-frame clones only, not all of them. This table has 850,000 to 1,200,000 clones, roughly 75% appearing once. The specimen was memory CD4+ T cells sorted from blood. The receptor set was obtained from a young man in good health. Each CDR3 is given with its conserved first and last residue. A D gene is named only where the DNA matches it firmly. For some rows the clone size is stated as once, few or many, or as a class when expanded; others skip it.

J gene	D gene	V gene	clone size	CDR3 protein	CDR3 DNA
TRBJ2-3	.	TRBV5-6	.	CASSLGLSSDTQYF	TGTGCCAGCAGCTTGGGACTATCATCAGATACGCAGTATTTT
TRBJ2-3	TRBD1	TRBV7-9	.	CASSRQGDTQYF	TGTGCCAGCAGTCGACAGGGGGATACGCAGTATTTT
TRBJ2-3	.	TRBV6-5	.	CASSIGGTSTDTQYF	TGTGCCAGCTCGATCGGCGGGACTAGCACAGATACGCAGTATTTT
TRBJ1-2	.	TRBV25-1	.	CASSDDGTFGDGYTF	TGTGCCAGCAGTGATGATGGCACGTTCGGTGATGGCTACACCTTC
TRBJ2-1	TRBD2	TRBV4-1	.	CASSQGSSGRGYNEQFF	TGCGCCAGCAGCCAAGGCTCCAGCGGGAGGGGTTACAATGAGCAGTTCTTC
TRBJ1-4	.	TRBV27	.	CASSAPNEKLFF	TGTGCCAGCAGTGCGCCTAATGAAAAACTGTTTTTT
TRBJ1-4	.	TRBV28	.	CASLGPWNEKLFF	TGTGCCAGTCTGGGACCGTGGAATGAAAAACTGTTTTTT
TRBJ2-3	TRBD1	TRBV5-4	few	CASSHRQGSSTDTQYF	TGTGCCAGCAGCCATAGACAGGGAAGTAGCACAGATACGCAGTATTTT
TRBJ2-5	.	TRBV5-1	.	CASSPQGRETQYF	TGCGCCAGCAGCCCCCAGGGGCGGGAGACCCAGTACTTC
TRBJ2-7	TRBD1	TRBV27	.	CASSLLLGTGSYEQYF	TGTGCCAGCAGTTTACTATTGGGGACAGGCTCTTACGAGCAGTACTTC
TRBJ1-1	.	TRBV5-6	.	CASSLGRGPEAFF	TGTGCCAGCAGCTTAGGGCGGGGGCCTGAAGCTTTCTTT
TRBJ2-1	.	TRBV11-2	.	CASSLDLGKAGNEQFF	TGTGCCAGCAGCTTAGATTTGGGGAAGGCAGGCAATGAGCAGTTCTTC
TRBJ2-1	TRBD2	TRBV4-1	.	CASSQDLGLAGASEQFF	TGCGCCAGCAGCCAAGATCTCGGACTAGCGGGAGCTAGTGAGCAGTTCTTC
TRBJ2-2	.	TRBV7-8	.	CASSLDRRTTGELFF	TGTGCCAGCAGCTTGGACAGAAGGACCACCGGGGAGCTGTTTTTT
TRBJ2-5	.	TRBV9	.	CASSALGVGLSETQYF	TGTGCCAGCAGCGCCCTGGGGGTAGGTCTGTCAGAGACCCAGTACTTC
TRBJ1-1	.	TRBV5-1	few	CASSRAGDTMNTEAFF	TGCGCCAGCAGCCGGGCGGGGGACACCATGAACACTGAAGCTTTCTTT
TRBJ2-4	TRBD2	TRBV13	.	CASTALAENIQYF	TGTGCCAGCACCGCACTAGCGGAAAACATTCAGTACTTC
TRBJ2-7	TRBD2	TRBV18	.	CASSRTSGDIEQYF	TGTGCCAGCTCTCGGACTAGCGGTGACATCGAGCAGTACTTC
TRBJ1-4	TRBD1	TRBV18	once	CASSLYDRVGNEKLFF	TGTGCCAGCTCACTTTACGACAGGGTTGGTAACGAAAAACTGTTTTTT
TRBJ2-7	.	TRBV5-5	few	CASSFSGSSAYEQYF	TGTGCCAGCAGCTTTTCAGGATCTTCGGCCTACGAGCAGTACTTC
TRBJ2-2	TRBD2	TRBV9	.	CASSGYSSGPGGELFF	TGTGCCAGCAGCGGCTATTCTAGCGGTCCCGGCGGGGAGCTGTTTTTT
TRBJ2-5	TRBD2	TRBV7-2	.	CASSLVAGGPGQETQYF	TGTGCCAGCAGCTTGGTAGCGGGAGGGCCAGGCCAAGAGACCCAGTACTTC
TRBJ2-1	.	TRBV6-6	.	CASSTAQGTQFF	TGTGCCAGCAGTACCGCACAGGGAACGCAGTTCTTC
TRBJ1-1	TRBD1	TRBV5-1	.	CASSSGTGMNTEAFF	TGCGCCAGCAGCTCCGGGACAGGGATGAACACTGAAGCTTTCTTT
TRBJ1-1	TRBD1	TRBV30	few	CAWSNRGNTEAFF	TGTGCCTGGAGTAACAGGGGGAACACTGAAGCTTTCTTT
TRBJ2-7	TRBD1	TRBV10-3	.	CAISSKGTGSLEQYF	TGTGCCATCAGCAGCAAGGGGACAGGGTCTCTCGAGCAGTACTTC